This TCR beta chain was documented in a study of T cells after yellow fever vaccination (dated 2019 in TCRdb). Turning to the overall study: The SMART-Seq v4 Ultra Low Input RNA kit was used to prepare libraries from fractions with low cell numbers. Bulk TCR alpha and beta repertoires were sequenced longitudinally to track T-cell clones before and after primary and booster YFV17D yellow fever vaccination. Two healthy male donors, one aged 18 to 30 and one aged 30 to 40 years, made up the cohort. Blood samples were taken at several timepoints before and after primary and secondary immunization, and bulk PBMC replicates and cell subsets were isolated.

This clonotype was counted many times. Its antigen remains undetermined. No base qualities exist here, and no much larger clone lies one base off it. Points the paper makes about the study in general: After the booster, most clones that had expanded after primary vaccination were detected again (approximately 96% of CD4 and under 90% of CD8), suggesting broad maintenance of memory. Compared with the primary T-cell response, the secondary T-cell response was faster but weaker, reaching its peak on day 5 rather than on day 15. A small fraction of clonotypes appeared in both the CD4 and CD8 compartments, likely as a result of convergent recombination. Computational filtering was required because FACS-sorted repertoires could contain abundant contaminating clonotypes from the bulk population. Only a couple of donors were included in the study, so the extent to which the findings can be generalized is limited.

Trimming takes 2 bases from V and 8 bases from J, and the germline ends sit 6 bases apart. Counted from cysteine to phenylalanine, this CDR3 has 12 amino acids. The read is trimmed to its CDR3 DNA, 36 bases read in frame from base 1. The germline V gene sets CDR1 to SGHTA and CDR2 to FQGNSA. This specimen's treatment or condition label, per the study, means: live attenuated yellow fever vaccine strain. A standard Ficoll-Paque protocol was used to isolate PBMCs from peripheral blood. Dynabeads CD4 and CD8 positive selection kits were used to isolate the CD4 and CD8 T-cell fractions. RNA was extracted with TriZol from bulk PBMCs, CD4 and CD8 fractions, and dextramer-positive and dextramer-negative fractions. TCR cDNA was made using 5'RACE template switching, a step that added a universal primer site and unique molecular identifiers. Priming for cDNA synthesis came from both the TCR alpha and TCR beta constant segments. Libraries were amplified in two PCR steps, with sample barcodes and sequencing adapters added in the second step. Sequencing of libraries was done on Illumina HiSeq 2500 (2x100 bp) or NovaSeq (2x150 bp). Per the source publication's procedure: Demultiplexing of reads and collapsing into UMI consensus sequences were performed with MIGEC, and V(D)J alignment was carried out with MiXCR. Vaccine-responding clonotypes were identified with edgeR using replicate PBMC samples, with FDR below 0.01 and a log2 fold change above 5 up to day 15 being required. CD4 or CD8 identity was assigned to each bulk clonotype according to whether the clonotype was present at higher abundance in the sequenced CD4 repertoire or the sequenced CD8 repertoire. The public reads were reanalyzed by TCRdb: fastp trimming at Q25, MiXCR alignment, in-frame beta chains only. Each CDR3 protein gets just one entry, which takes the most common genes and DNA from the rows behind it. The V and J calls were determined by TCRdb, not by the authors. This sample gives 200,000 or so distinct CDR3 sequences in total; less than 7.5% of them show up just once. The ten top clones hold approximately 1% of the sample.

Here the chain combines TRBV7-2 and TRBJ2-2, with the D gene not clear enough to name. This TCR was recovered from a man younger than 45 who received the YFV17D yellow fever vaccine. The input for sequencing was CD4+ T cells sorted from PBMCs, taken on the day of the yellow fever booster vaccination. The CDR3 sequence is CASSLYLGELFF. The DNA sequence is TGTGCCAGCAGCTTATATCTAGGGGAGCTGTTTTTT.